This TCR beta chain stems from a study of monozygotic twins with inflammatory bowel disease. This CDR3 region has 15 residues. Germline V gives CDR1 MGHDK, CDR2 SYGVNS. TCRdb re-called the 5' RACE reads and shows each CDR3 protein once, DNA omitted. Here the sample table reports about 210,000 distinct CDR3 sequences. The sequence was obtained from a human donor with ulcerative colitis or Crohn's disease, or a healthy co-twin of an affected twin (not recorded which). Sequencing used blood. The V gene is TRBV25-1, the J gene TRBJ2-5; TCRdb's D call, TRBD1, is unchecked because there is no DNA. CDR3 protein: CASDSAGGNQETQYF.